This T cell receptor (beta chain) was sequenced during a study of CD8 T cells in Susac syndrome. Study information: Intravenous immunoglobulin alone or corticosteroids were being given to patients with Susac syndrome at blood draw, unless they were therapy-naive.

When the RNA was reverse transcribed, random hexamers were used with an input of roughly 0.45 to 1 ug. Across 54 Vbeta and 13 Jbeta, immunoSEQ multiplex PCR amplified TCR beta CDR3. TCRdb itself ran the immunoSEQ multiplex PCR reads through MiXCR, one entry per CDR3 protein. The table shows about 77,000 distinct CDR3 sequences, with 85% to 95% occurring only once. Negative magnetic isolation gave CD8+ and CD4+ cells; FACS enriched CD8+ TEMRA. Study outcomes and limitations: CD4+ repertoires of Susac syndrome patients lacked detectable clonal expansion.

Points on this clonotype: The antigen remains undetermined.

The CDR3 has 15 residues. Germline V gives CDR1 SGHVS, CDR2 FQNEAQ. Trimming removed 2 bases at V and 2 bases at J, with 13 bases between. Sequencing was carried out using CD4+ T cells from PBMCs. The J gene is TRBJ2-7, the V gene TRBV7-8, with D possibly being TRBD1 or TRBD2 (5 bases each). The clonotype comes from a human donor with Susac syndrome. The CDR3 nucleotides read TGTGCCAGCAGCTTATCACGGGACCGCACCTACGAGCAGTACTTC. Protein: CASSLSRDRTYEQYF. The whole variable domain, filled in from reference TRBV7-8 and TRBJ2-7, reads GAGVSQSPRYKVAKRGQDVALRCDPISGHVSLFWYQQALGQGPEFLTYFQNEAQLDKSGLPSDRFFAERPEGSVSTLKIQRTQQEDSAVYLCASSLSRDRTYEQYFGPGTRLTVT.